These 14 T cell receptor beta chains were sequenced from one sample in a study of shared clonotypes between healthy human individuals. CD8 cells regarded as naive lacked CD45RO, were positively chosen for CCR7, and omitted terminally differentiated effector memory CD45RA+ cells. Here immunoSEQ multiplex PCR was the method, and the copy in TCRdb shows in-frame clones only, minus some. The sample yields about 2.2 million clones, 80% to 95% seen once. Sample: naive CD8+ T cells from PBMCs. These receptors were collected from a man younger than 35 in good health. Some clones in this sample may be carry-over from other donors' samples.

The chain recombines TRBV11-3 with TRBJ2-7; no definite D call. V lost 5 bases and J 3 bases, leaving 17 bases between the germline ends. The length of the CDR3 is 15 residues. Germline V gene sequence: CDR1 SGHNT, CDR2 YENEEA. The CDR3 DNA reads as TGTGCCAGCAGCCACATTTCTCGCCTCTACTACGAGCAGTACTTC. It translates to CASSHISRLYYEQYF. Full variable domain (missing parts from reference TRBV11-3 and TRBJ2-7): EAGVVQSPRYKIIEKKQPVAFWCNPISGHNTLYWYLQNLGQGPELLIRYENEEAVDDSQLPKDRFSAERLKGVDSTLKIQPAELGDSAVYLCASSHISRLYYEQYFGPGTRLTVT.

V is TRBV7-9 and J is TRBJ1-2; D gene uncertain. Trimming stripped 5 bases from V and 6 bases from J, with 16 bases between. Germline assignment: CDR1 SEHNR and CDR2 FQNEAQ (reference sequence). This CDR3 has 14 residues. The CDR3 protein is CASSAGSLVDGYTF. CDR3 sequence (DNA): TGTGCCAGCAGCGCGGGGTCCCTGGTAGATGGCTACACCTTC.

V gene TRBV7-6 combines with J gene TRBJ1-2; D is unclear. The CDR3 runs to 14 residues. Trimming removed 5 bases at V and 4 bases at J, with 14 bases between. Germline V lookup: CDR1 SGHVS, CDR2 FNYEAQ. CDR3 residues: CASSQLGTAYGYTF. CDR3 DNA sequence: TGTGCCAGCAGCCAATTAGGTACAGCCTATGGCTACACCTTC.

The V gene is TRBV11-2, the J gene TRBJ2-3, with 14 bases lining up with TRBD2. CDR3 length: 16 amino acids. Trimming took 7 bases from V and 5 from J; bases not matched to a gene: 8. Germline CDR1 is SGHAT and CDR2 is FQNNGV. CDR3 region: CASTRTSGRSGDTQYF. CDR3 bases: TGTGCCAGCACGAGGACTAGCGGGAGGAGTGGAGATACGCAGTATTTT.

The chain carries TRBV7-8 and TRBJ2-1; D call uncertain. The CDR3 has 11 residues. The V end was cut by 6 bases, the J end by 6 bases, with 6 bases between. The germline CDR1 and CDR2 sequences are SGHVS and FQNEAQ. CDR3 DNA: TGTGCCAGCAGTCCTTCCAATGAGCAGTTCTTC. Translated: CASSPSNEQFF.

This chain uses TRBV27 with TRBJ2-1; 9 bases match TRBD1. CDR1 and CDR2 (germline): MNHEY, SMNVEV (reference sequence). After removal of 5 bases from V and 6 bases from J, the junction contained 8 bases not matched to a gene. This CDR3 contains 15 residues. CDR3 DNA: TGTGCCAGCAGTCCGGGACAGGGATTTTTCAATGAGCAGTTCTTC. It specifies CASSPGQGFFNEQFF.

V usage is TRBV7-2 and J usage is TRBJ2-5, with D hard to call. V was pared by 2 bases and J by 3 bases, with 10 bases between. Germline CDR1 reads SGHTA; CDR2 reads FQGNSA. The CDR3 consists of 14 residues. The DNA for the CDR3 is TGTGCCAGCAGCTTATTCCTGGCAGAAGAGACCCAGTACTTC. As protein: CASSLFLAEETQYF. The full variable domain, rest sourced from reference TRBV7-2 and TRBJ2-5, is GAGVSQSPSNKVTEKGKDVELRCDPISGHTALYWYRQSLGQGLEFLIYFQGNSAPDKSGLPSDRFSAERTGGSVSTLTIQRTQQEDSAVYLCASSLFLAEETQYFGPGTRLLVL.

The chain uses TRBV27 and TRBJ1-1; D is ambiguous. Germline V CDR1 and CDR2: MNHEY, SMNVEV (reference sequence). This CDR3 has 14 amino acids. The V and J ends lost 5 bases and 5 bases respectively, with 15 bases between them. CDR3 in DNA: TGTGCCAGCAGTCAAACGGGTGGGTGGACTGAAGCTTTCTTT. It is translated as CASSQTGGWTEAFF.

This clone showed up just once. This chain links TRBV9 with TRBJ2-3; TRBD2 might be the D (7 bases). The CDR3 runs 18 residues. Germline CDR1 reads SGDLS; CDR2 reads YYNGEE. V was shortened by 0 bases and J by 0 bases, with 17 bases between the two germline ends. The CDR3, as DNA: TGTGCCAGCAGCGTAGGCTGGGGGGGCAAGGGTAGCACAGATACGCAGTATTTT. This codes for CASSVGWGGKGSTDTQYF.

This clone appeared a single time. This same CDR3 is encoded by further DNA sequences in the sample. The V and J genes are TRBV27 and TRBJ2-7; D possibly corresponds to TRBD2 (6 bases). The CDR3 length is 14 residues. CDR1 is MNHEY, CDR2 SMNVEV, per germline (reference sequence). With 0 bases removed from V and 4 bases from J, the gap between germline ends came to 10 bases. The CDR3 loop is CASSLSGGRYEQYF. The CDR3 bases are TGTGCCAGCAGTTTATCCGGGGGAAGATACGAGCAGTACTTC.

The chain recombines TRBV27 with TRBJ2-5, with D tentatively TRBD1 (5 bases). The CDR3 has 13 amino acids. Trimming removed 8 bases from V and 4 bases from J, with 14 bases in between. Looked up from germline, CDR1 is MNHEY and CDR2 is SMNVEV (reference sequence). The CDR3 reads CASWVIGAETQYF. In DNA, the CDR3 is TGTGCCAGCTGGGTGATTGGGGCAGAGACCCAGTACTTC.

V is TRBV9 and J is TRBJ2-1; TRBD2 matches at 11 bases. Germline V gene lookup returns CDR1 SGDLS and CDR2 YYNGEE. The CDR3 runs 15 residues. The trim removed 3 bases at V and 5 bases at J, leaving 4 bases unmatched. CDR3 amino acids: CASSGTSGLNNEQFF. For the CDR3, the DNA is TGTGCCAGCAGCGGGACTAGCGGGCTTAACAATGAGCAGTTCTTC.

The count of this clone is one. The gene calls are TRBV7-9 and TRBJ2-2; D uncertain. V was cut by 6 bases and J by 7 bases, with 9 bases left in between. The CDR3 consists of 12 residues. CDR1 and CDR2 from the germline V gene are SEHNR and FQNEAQ (reference sequence). DNA for the CDR3: TGTGCCAGCAGGACCTTTATCGGGGAGCTGTTTTTT. This sequence encodes CASRTFIGELFF. The full variable domain, its missing parts supplied by reference TRBV7-9 and TRBJ2-2, is DTGVSQNPRHKITKRGQNVTFRCDPISEHNRLYWYRQTLGQGPEFLTYFQNEAQLEKSRLLSDRFSAERPKGSFSTLEIQRTEQGDSAMYLCASRTFIGELFFGEGSRLTVL.

The V gene is TRBV28, the J gene TRBJ2-3, with 7 positions matching TRBD2. Germline loops: CDR1 MDHEN, CDR2 SYDVKM. The CDR3 is 14 residues long. With 2 bases clipped from V and 5 bases from J, the junction kept 4 bases outside the gene matches. The CDR3 sequence: CASSLVAGEDTQYF. CDR3 coding DNA: TGTGCCAGCAGTTTAGTCGCGGGAGAAGATACGCAGTATTTT.